This T cell receptor (beta chain) was sequenced in a study of cytomegalovirus exposure and HLA in healthy donors. Profiled with immunoSEQ multiplex PCR; TCRdb holds only in-frame clones, not every one. This repertoire shows about 110,000 clones, about 87% found once; its top ten account for around 1.9%. About this clone: The antigen is unknown.

Study findings and constraints: Most observed TCR sequences were rare, whereas some public TCRs were detected in many donors. Reportedly, cytomegalovirus status was diagnosed with high sensitivity and specificity. The study listed some 160 cytomegalovirus-associated TCR beta chains. The tendency of first-cohort TCR clusters to co-occur in the roughly 130 validation repertoires was the finding of a later analysis.

This receptor was obtained from a woman younger than 35 in good health and CMV-seropositive. The specimen sequenced was PBMCs.

CDR3 amino acids: CASSNGETQYF. The CDR3 DNA follows: TGTGCCAGCAGCAACGGAGAGACCCAGTACTTC. The chain couples TRBV7-9 to TRBJ2-5; D gene ambiguous. The CDR3 spans 11 residues. The V end was cut by 5 bases, the J end by 4 bases, with 5 bases between. CDR1 and CDR2 (germline): SEHNR, FQNEAQ (reference sequence).